This paragraph covers one TCR beta chain sequence. The CDR3 has 17 residues. With V trimmed by 1 base and J by 7 bases, 13 bases remained unmatched. The germline CDR1 and CDR2 sequences are LGHNT and FRNRAP. This sample was taken from a study of blood T cell repertoires in COVID-19. In the study's own analysis: From reference gene primer amplification, estimates of nucleated cell counts were derived. Assay used: immunoSEQ multiplex PCR; TCRdb lists only in-frame clones, some missing. V, J and clone size reflect that table, while D and trimming were determined from the DNA. Of under 45,000 clones in the sample, over 70% were seen once.

Material: peripheral blood. The origin of this receptor is a human donor in a cohort sampled during active COVID-19. This chain joins TRBV12-5 and TRBJ1-5, with 7 bases lining up with TRBD1. CDR3 DNA sequence: TGTGCTAGTGGTTTGGGACAACTAACAGGGGTTGGGCAGCCCCAGCATTTT. As protein: CASGLGQLTGVGQPQHF. Full variable domain (missing parts from reference TRBV12-5 and TRBJ1-5): DARVTQTPRHKVTEMGQEVTMRCQPILGHNTVFWYRQTMMQGLELLAYFRNRAPLDDSGMPKDRFSAEMPDATLATLKIQPSEPRDSAVYFCASGLGQLTGVGQPQHFGDGTRLSIL.